The 20 T cell receptor beta chains below all came from one sample that was sequenced in a study of blood T cells in healthy people across ages. It was with a sample-barcoded 5' primer and a J-beta primer mix that a second PCR of roughly 7 to 12 cycles was run. TCRdb itself ran the 5' RACE reads through MiXCR, one entry per CDR3 protein. The profile covers about 1,400,000 distinct CDR3 sequences, with approximately 59% appearing a single time and more than 6% taken by the ten largest. Sequencing used blood. These receptors all come from a man aged 18 to 30 in good health.

The rearrangement uses TRBV12-3 or TRBV12-4 and TRBJ2-5; D is unresolved. Trimming shortened V by 7 bases and J by 5 bases, and 14 bases separated the two germline ends. The CDR3 has 13 residues. The CDR3 sequence is CASTPGVRETQYF. Written as DNA, the CDR3 is TGTGCCAGCACCCCGGGCGTGAGGGAGACCCAGTACTTC.

The V call is TRBV4-3, the J call TRBJ1-2; D is uncertain. Germline V lookup: CDR1 LGHNA, CDR2 YSLEER. The V gene lost 5 bases and the J gene lost 3 bases, with 16 bases spanning the gap. The CDR3 is 15 amino acids. The CDR3, as DNA: TGCGCCAGCAGCGGGTTCCGCCGTCTTGACTATGGCTACACCTTC. Translated: CASSGFRRLDYGYTF.

The chain carries TRBV29-1 and TRBJ2-5; 9 bases are a match to TRBD2. This CDR3 region has 14 residues. V gave up 3 bases and J gave up 5 bases; unmatched junction bases: 7. Germline V gene sequence: CDR1 SQVTM, CDR2 ANQGSEA. The CDR3 region is CSVDVSGGAETQYF. The CDR3 DNA reads as TGCAGCGTTGACGTTAGCGGGGGAGCGGAGACCCAGTACTTC.

This sequence joins TRBV6-6 and TRBJ2-5; no clear D gene. The V end lost 0 bases, the J end lost 2 bases, and 7 bases lay between the germline ends. Per the germline V gene, CDR1 is MNHNY and CDR2 is SVGAGI (reference sequence). This CDR3 has 14 amino acids. DNA for the CDR3: TGTGCCAGCAGTTACTCCCTGAATCAAGAGACCCAGTACTTC. This translates into CASSYSLNQETQYF.

The chain joins TRBV2 to TRBJ2-5; D may match TRBD1 or TRBD2 (5 bases each). V was cut by 6 bases and J by 4 bases, with 9 bases left in between. CDR1 and CDR2 (germline): SNHLY, FYNNEI. This CDR3 has 12 amino acids. CDR3 residues: CASRGTRETQYF. The CDR3 DNA reads as TGTGCCAGCAGGGGGACGAGAGAGACCCAGTACTTC.

The genes are TRBV12-3 or TRBV12-4 and TRBJ2-3, with 9 bases fitting TRBD2. The CDR3 covers 17 residues. With V trimmed by 6 bases and J by 2 bases, 12 bases remained unmatched. CDR3 residues: CASSPTRRGGVTDTQYF. The CDR3 region has the DNA TGTGCCAGCAGCCCGACGCGCCGCGGGGGGGTCACAGATACGCAGTATTTT.

CDR3 loop: CASSLNVREQYF. CDR3 DNA sequence: TGCGCCAGCAGCTTAAACGTGAGGGAGCAGTACTTC. This chain uses TRBV5-1 with TRBJ2-7; D is undetermined. V lost 2 bases, J lost 7 bases, and 10 bases lay in between. This CDR3 comprises 12 residues. CDR1 and CDR2 from the germline V gene are SGHRS and YFSETQ.

The CDR3 region has the DNA TGTGCCAGCAGTTTGGGACAGGGGGCAGGACCCCTCCACTTT. It specifies CASSLGQGAGPLHF. The chain carries TRBV27 and TRBJ1-6; TRBD1 matches at 12 bases. The CDR3 consists of 14 residues. Germline assignment: CDR1 MNHEY and CDR2 SMNVEV (reference sequence). J gave up 12 bases and V 3 bases, and 3 bases lay outside the gene matches.

DNA of the CDR3: TGTGCCAGCAGTGGACCTAATTCGGATGAGCAGTTCTTC. It specifies CASSGPNSDEQFF. J is TRBJ2-1 and V is TRBV6-4; no clear D. V lost 4 bases to trimming and J lost 8 bases, with 12 bases between them. This CDR3 comprises 13 residues. Germline V gives CDR1 MRHNA, CDR2 SNTAGT.

This chain links TRBV27 with TRBJ2-7; 7 bases map to TRBD1. CDR1 is MNHEY and CDR2 is SMNVEV in the germline V gene (reference sequence). There are 14 residues in the CDR3. V shed 5 bases and J 12 bases; nucleotides not matched to a gene: 16. The CDR3 DNA is TGTGCCAGCAGTCTCCTGGAGACAGGGAGCACCCGGTACTTC. Translation gives CASSLLETGSTRYF.

CDR3 protein: CASSQDPGQGGEKLFF. The CDR3 coding sequence is TGCGCCAGCAGCCAAGATCCGGGACAGGGAGGAGAAAAACTGTTTTTT. The chain is built from TRBV4-1 and TRBJ1-4; TRBD1 matches at 9 bases. Trimming took 0 bases from V and 8 from J; bases not matched to a gene: 7. This CDR3 is 16 amino acids long. The V gene's germline CDR1 is MGHRA and CDR2 YSYEKL.

A few counts support this clonotype. CDR3 in DNA: TGCAGCGTCAAAACAGCGGGAGGCGCCTACAATGAGCAGTTCTTC. Residues: CSVKTAGGAYNEQFF. The V call is TRBV29-1, the J call TRBJ2-1; 9 bases line up with TRBD2. CDR1 and CDR2 from the germline V gene are SQVTM and ANQGSEA. CDR3 size: 15 residues. Germline trimming cut 6 bases from V and 2 bases from J; bases unmatched to any gene: 8.

This chain joins TRBV20-1 and TRBJ2-5; 7 nucleotides agree with TRBD1. Per germline, CDR1 DFQATT and CDR2 SNEGSKA (reference sequence). The CDR3 is made up of 15 amino acids. V lost 3 bases to trimming and J lost 7 bases; unmatched junction nucleotides: 14. The CDR3 nucleotides read TGCAGTGCTAGTAGACACCAGGGGGTGGATGGGACCCAGTACTTC. Translating gives CSASRHQGVDGTQYF.

This chain joins TRBV20-1 and TRBJ2-7; the D is unclear. CDR3 length: 13 residues. CDR1 and CDR2 from the germline V gene are DFQATT and SNEGSKA (reference sequence). V shed 3 bases and J shed 5 bases, with 14 bases lying between them. CDR3 in DNA: TGCAGTGCTAGGCGCACGCTAGACGACGAGCAGTACTTC. Amino acid sequence: CSARRTLDDEQYF.

This chain uses TRBV27 with TRBJ2-7; D perhaps matches TRBD2 (5 bases). The CDR3 is made up of 13 amino acids. Germline CDR1 and CDR2: MNHEY and SMNVEV (reference sequence). V lost 10 bases and J lost 4, with 17 bases in between. CDR3 in amino acids: CATGSETFYEQYF. CDR3 coding DNA: TGTGCCACCGGTAGCGAAACCTTTTACGAGCAGTACTTC.

This clonotype is a singleton in its sample. The chain links TRBV12-3 or TRBV12-4 to TRBJ2-7; D unclear. The CDR3 runs to 13 residues. The V gene lost 6 bases and the J gene lost 6 bases, with 15 bases spanning the gap. The CDR3 DNA follows: TGTGCCAGCAGGGATCCGACGGAGACCGAGCAGTACTTC. Its translation is CASRDPTETEQYF.

The chain has TRBV7-9 and TRBJ2-5; perhaps TRBD2 as D (6 bases). V dropped 6 bases and J dropped 3 bases, with 17 bases sitting between them. This CDR3 has 15 residues. Germline V gives CDR1 SEHNR, CDR2 FQNEAQ (reference sequence). The CDR3 coding sequence is TGTGCCAGCAGTCTTCGACTAGTCGGTGAAGAGACCCAGTACTTC. Translating gives CASSLRLVGEETQYF.

This clonotype has only a few counts. This chain uses TRBV27 with TRBJ2-7; 7 positions match TRBD2. This CDR3 contains 14 residues. The ends lost 6 bases at V and 9 bases at J; junction bases unmatched: 14. The germline V gene has CDR1 MNHEY and CDR2 SMNVEV (reference sequence). CDR3 loop: CASSSSGDHCGQYF. The DNA for the CDR3 is TGTGCCAGCAGCTCAAGCGGGGACCACTGTGGGCAGTACTTC.

The chain uses TRBV6-6 and TRBJ2-1; perhaps TRBD2 as D (6 bases). Near its end, the DNA agrees better with TRBJ2-7, so the J call may be wrong. The CDR3 extends over 12 amino acids. Germline V lookup: CDR1 MNHNY, CDR2 SVGAGI (reference sequence). The CDR3 coding sequence is TGTGCCAGCAGTGGCTCCGGGGGCGAGCAGTACTTC. Translating gives CASSGSGGEQYF.

Notes on this clonotype: Without the conserved terminal phenylalanine or tryptophan, this CDR3 likely stems from a read error. The limits of the CDR3 on the DNA are not certain, so only TCRdb's listed CDR3 is given. The chain carries TRBV4-3 and TRBJ2-7; the DNA was not compared with TRBD1, the D call given in the table. Germline V gene lookup returns CDR1 LGHNA and CDR2 YSLEER. The CDR3 length equals 11 residues, ends included. The CDR3 here is CASSQEQGEFT.